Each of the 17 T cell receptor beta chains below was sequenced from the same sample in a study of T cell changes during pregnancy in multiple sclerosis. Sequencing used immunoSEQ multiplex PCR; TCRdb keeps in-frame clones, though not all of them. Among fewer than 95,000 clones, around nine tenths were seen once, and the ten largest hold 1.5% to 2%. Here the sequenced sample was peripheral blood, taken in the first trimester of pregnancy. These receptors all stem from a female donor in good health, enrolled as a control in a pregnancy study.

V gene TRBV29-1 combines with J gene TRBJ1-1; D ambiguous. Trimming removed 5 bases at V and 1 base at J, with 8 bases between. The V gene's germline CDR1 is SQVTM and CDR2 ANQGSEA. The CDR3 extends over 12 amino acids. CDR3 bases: TGCAGCGTTTGGGCTTGGAACACTGAAGCTTTCTTT. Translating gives CSVWAWNTEAFF.

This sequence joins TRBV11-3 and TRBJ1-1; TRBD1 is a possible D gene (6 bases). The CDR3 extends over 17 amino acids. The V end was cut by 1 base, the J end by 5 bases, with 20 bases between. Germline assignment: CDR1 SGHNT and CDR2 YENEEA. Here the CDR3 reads CASSLGVPQGTNTEAFF. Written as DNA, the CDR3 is TGTGCCAGCAGCTTAGGGGTCCCACAGGGCACGAATACTGAAGCTTTCTTT.

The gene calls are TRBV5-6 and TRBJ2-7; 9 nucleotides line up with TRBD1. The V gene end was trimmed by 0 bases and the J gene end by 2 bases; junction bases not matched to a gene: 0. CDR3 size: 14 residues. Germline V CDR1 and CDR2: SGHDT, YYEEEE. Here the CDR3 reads CASSLGDRAYEQYF. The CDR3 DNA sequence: TGTGCCAGCAGCTTGGGGGACAGGGCCTACGAGCAGTACTTC.

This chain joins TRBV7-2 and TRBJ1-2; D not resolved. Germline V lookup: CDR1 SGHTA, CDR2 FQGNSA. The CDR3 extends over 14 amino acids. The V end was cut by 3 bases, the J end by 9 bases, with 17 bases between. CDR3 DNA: TGTGCCAGCAGCTTGGGAGACCCCATCGTGCGCTACACCTTC. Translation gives CASSLGDPIVRYTF.

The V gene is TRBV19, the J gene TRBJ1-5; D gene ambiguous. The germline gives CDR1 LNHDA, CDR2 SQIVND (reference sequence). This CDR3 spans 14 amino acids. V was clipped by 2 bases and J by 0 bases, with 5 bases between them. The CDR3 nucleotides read TGTGCCAGTAGTATATCAGATAGCAATCAGCCCCAGCATTTT. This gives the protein CASSISDSNQPQHF.

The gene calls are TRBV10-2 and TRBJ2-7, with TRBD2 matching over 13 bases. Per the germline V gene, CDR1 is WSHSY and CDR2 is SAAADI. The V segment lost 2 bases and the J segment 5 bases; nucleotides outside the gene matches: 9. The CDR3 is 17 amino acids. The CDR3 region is CASSETKRTSGRHEQYF. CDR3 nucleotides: TGCGCCAGCAGTGAGACTAAACGGACTAGCGGGAGACACGAGCAGTACTTC.

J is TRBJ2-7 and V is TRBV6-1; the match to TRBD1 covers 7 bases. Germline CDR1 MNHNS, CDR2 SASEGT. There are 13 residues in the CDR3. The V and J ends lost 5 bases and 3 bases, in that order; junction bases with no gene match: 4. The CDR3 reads CASSLGTDYEQYF. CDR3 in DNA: TGTGCCAGCAGTCTCGGGACAGACTACGAGCAGTACTTC.

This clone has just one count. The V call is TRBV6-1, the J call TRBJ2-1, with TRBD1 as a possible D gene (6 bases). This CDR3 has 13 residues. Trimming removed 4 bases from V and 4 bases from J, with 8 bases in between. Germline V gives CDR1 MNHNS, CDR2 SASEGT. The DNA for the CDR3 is TGTGCCAGCAGTGCGGGACATTACAATGAGCAGTTCTTC. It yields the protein CASSAGHYNEQFF.

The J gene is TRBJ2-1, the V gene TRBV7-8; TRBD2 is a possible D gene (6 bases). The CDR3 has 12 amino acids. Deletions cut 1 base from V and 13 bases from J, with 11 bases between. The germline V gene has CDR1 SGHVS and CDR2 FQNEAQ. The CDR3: CASSLVSSGQFF. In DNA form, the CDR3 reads TGTGCCAGCAGCTTAGTAAGTAGCGGCCAGTTCTTC. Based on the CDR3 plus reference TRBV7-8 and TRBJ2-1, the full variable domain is GAGVSQSPRYKVAKRGQDVALRCDPISGHVSLFWYQQALGQGPEFLTYFQNEAQLDKSGLPSDRFFAERPEGSVSTLKIQRTQQEDSAVYLCASSLVSSGQFFGPGTRLTVL.

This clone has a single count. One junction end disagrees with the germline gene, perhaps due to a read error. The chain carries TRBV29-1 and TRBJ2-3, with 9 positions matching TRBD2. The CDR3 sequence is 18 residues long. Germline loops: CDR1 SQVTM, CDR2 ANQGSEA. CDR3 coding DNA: TGTAGCGTGGTGAGACTCCCGACTTTGGCGGGAGGGCAAGATACGCAGTATTTT. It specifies CSVVRLPTLAGGQDTQYF.

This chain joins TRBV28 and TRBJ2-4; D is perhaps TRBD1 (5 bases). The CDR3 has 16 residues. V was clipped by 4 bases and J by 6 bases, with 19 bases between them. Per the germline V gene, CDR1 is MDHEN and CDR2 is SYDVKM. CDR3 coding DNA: TGTGCCAGCAGTTCCAAGCCTAGGGGCCGCGGAAACATTCAGTACTTC. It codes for CASSSKPRGRGNIQYF.

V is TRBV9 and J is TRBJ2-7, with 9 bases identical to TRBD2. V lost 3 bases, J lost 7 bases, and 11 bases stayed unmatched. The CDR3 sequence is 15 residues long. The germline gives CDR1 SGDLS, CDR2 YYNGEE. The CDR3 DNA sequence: TGTGCCAGCAGCGCCGCCGCGGGGGGGCAGGGTGAGCAGTACTTC. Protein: CASSAAAGGQGEQYF.

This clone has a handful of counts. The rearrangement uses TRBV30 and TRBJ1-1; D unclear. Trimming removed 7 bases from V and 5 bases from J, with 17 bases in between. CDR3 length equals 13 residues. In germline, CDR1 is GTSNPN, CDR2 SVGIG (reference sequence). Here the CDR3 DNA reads TGTGCCTCCATGGGCCCGAGCCGGACTGAAGCTTTCTTT. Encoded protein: CASMGPSRTEAFF. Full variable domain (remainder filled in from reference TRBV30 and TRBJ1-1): SQTIHQWPATLVQPVGSPLSLECTVEGTSNPNLYWYRQAAGRGLQLLFYSVGIGQISSEVPQNLSASRPQDRQFILSSKKLLLSDSGFYLCASMGPSRTEAFFGQGTRLTVV.

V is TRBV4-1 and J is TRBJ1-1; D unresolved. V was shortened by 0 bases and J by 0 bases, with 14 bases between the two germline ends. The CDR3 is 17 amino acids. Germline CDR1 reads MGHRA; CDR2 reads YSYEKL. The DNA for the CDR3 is TGCGCCAGCAGCCAAGAGGAACAGCTTCGAATGAACACTGAAGCTTTCTTT. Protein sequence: CASSQEEQLRMNTEAFF.

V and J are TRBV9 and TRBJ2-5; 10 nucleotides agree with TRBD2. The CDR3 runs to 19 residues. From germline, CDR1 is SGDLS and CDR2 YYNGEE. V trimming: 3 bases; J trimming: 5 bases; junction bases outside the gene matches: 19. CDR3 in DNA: TGTGCCAGCAGCGGTCTCTTTGGCGGGGGAAGCGGGAGGGAGGAGACCCAGTACTTC. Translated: CASSGLFGGGSGREETQYF.

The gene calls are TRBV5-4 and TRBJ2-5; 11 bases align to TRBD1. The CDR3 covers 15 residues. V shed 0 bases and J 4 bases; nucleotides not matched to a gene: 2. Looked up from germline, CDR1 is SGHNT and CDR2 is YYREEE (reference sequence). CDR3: CASSLVDRGLETQYF. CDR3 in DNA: TGTGCCAGCAGCTTGGTGGACAGGGGGCTAGAGACCCAGTACTTC.

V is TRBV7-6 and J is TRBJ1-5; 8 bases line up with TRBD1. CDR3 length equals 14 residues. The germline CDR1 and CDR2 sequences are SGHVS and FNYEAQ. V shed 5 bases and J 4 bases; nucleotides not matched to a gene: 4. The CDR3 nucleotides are TGTGCCAGCAGCCGACAGGGGCCTAATCAGCCCCAGCATTTT. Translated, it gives CASSRQGPNQPQHF.